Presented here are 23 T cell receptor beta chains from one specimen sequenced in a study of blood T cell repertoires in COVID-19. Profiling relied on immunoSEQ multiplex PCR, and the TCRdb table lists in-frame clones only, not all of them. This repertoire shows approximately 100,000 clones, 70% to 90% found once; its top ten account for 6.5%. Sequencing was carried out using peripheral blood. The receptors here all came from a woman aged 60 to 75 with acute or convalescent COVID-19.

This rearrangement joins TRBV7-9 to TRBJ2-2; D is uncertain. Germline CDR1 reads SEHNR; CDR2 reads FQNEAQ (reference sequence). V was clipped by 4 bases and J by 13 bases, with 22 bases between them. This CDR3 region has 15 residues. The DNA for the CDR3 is TGTGCCAGCAGCTCCCTCAGAGGCCCACTGCTTGGGCTGTTTTTT. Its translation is CASSSLRGPLLGLFF.

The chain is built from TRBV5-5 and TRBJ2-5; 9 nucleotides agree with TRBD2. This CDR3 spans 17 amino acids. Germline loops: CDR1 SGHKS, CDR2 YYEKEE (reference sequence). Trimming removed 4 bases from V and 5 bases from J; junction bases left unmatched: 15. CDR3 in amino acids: CASSPPVGSGSRETQYF. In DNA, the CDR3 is TGTGCCAGCAGCCCCCCGGTGGGTAGCGGGAGTCGGGAGACCCAGTACTTC.

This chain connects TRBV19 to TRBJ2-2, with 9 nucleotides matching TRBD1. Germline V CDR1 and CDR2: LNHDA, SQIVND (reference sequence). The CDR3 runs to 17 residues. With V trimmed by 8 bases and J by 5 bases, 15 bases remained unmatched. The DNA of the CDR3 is TGTGCCAGTCTCAAGGGCAAAGGGACAGGGCGGACCGGGGAGCTGTTTTTT. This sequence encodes CASLKGKGTGRTGELFF.

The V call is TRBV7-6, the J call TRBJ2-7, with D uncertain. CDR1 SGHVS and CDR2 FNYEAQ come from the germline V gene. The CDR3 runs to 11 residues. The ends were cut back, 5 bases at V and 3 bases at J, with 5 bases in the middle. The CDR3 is CASSQDYEQYF. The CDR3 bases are TGTGCCAGCAGCCAGGACTACGAGCAGTACTTC.

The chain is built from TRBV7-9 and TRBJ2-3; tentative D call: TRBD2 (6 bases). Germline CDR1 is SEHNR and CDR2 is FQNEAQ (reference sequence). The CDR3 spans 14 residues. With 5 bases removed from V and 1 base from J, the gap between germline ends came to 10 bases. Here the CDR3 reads CASSPGGRTDTQYF. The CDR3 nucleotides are TGTGCCAGCAGCCCCGGGGGACGCACAGATACGCAGTATTTT.

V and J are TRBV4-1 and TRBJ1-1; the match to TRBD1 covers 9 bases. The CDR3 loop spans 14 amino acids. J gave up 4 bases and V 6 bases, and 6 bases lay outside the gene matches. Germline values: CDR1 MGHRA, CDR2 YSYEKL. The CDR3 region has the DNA TGCGCCAGCAGTCCGGGACAGGGAGTCACTGAAGCTTTCTTT. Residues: CASSPGQGVTEAFF.

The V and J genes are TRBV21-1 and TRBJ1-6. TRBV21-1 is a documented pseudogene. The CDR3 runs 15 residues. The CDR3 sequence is CASSKRRDGNSPLHF. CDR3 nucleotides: TGTGCCAGCAGCAAAAGGCGGGACGGAAATTCACCCCTCCACTTT.

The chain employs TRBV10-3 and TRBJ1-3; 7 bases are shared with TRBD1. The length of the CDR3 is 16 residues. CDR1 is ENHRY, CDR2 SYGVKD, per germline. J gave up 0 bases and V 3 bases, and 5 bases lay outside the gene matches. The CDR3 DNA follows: TGTGCCATCAGTGACCGCGGGACAGACTCTGGAAACACCATATATTTT. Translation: CAISDRGTDSGNTIYF.

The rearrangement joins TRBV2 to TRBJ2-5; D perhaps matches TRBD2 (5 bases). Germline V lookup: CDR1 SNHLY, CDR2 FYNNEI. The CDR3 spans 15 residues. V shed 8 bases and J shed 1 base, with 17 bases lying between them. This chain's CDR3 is CASGSLRGPQETQYF. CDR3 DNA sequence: TGTGCCAGCGGTTCTCTGCGCGGGCCCCAAGAGACCCAGTACTTC.

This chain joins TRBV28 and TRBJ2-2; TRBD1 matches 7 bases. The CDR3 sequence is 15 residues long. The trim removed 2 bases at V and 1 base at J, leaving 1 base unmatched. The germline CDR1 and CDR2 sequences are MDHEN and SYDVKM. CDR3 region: CASSLGQVNTGELFF. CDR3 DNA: TGTGCCAGCAGTTTAGGACAGGTGAACACCGGGGAGCTGTTTTTT. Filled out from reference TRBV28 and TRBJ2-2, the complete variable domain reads DVKVTQSSRYLVKRTGEKVFLECVQDMDHENMFWYRQDPGLGLRLIYFSYDVKMKEKGDIPEGYSVSREKKERFSLILESASTNQTSMYLCASSLGQVNTGELFFGEGSRLTVL.

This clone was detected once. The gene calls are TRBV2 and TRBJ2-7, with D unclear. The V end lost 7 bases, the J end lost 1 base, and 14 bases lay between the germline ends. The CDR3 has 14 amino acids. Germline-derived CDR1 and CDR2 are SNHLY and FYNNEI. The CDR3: CASKLAPNSYEQYF. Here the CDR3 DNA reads TGTGCCAGCAAGTTAGCCCCGAATTCCTACGAGCAGTACTTC.

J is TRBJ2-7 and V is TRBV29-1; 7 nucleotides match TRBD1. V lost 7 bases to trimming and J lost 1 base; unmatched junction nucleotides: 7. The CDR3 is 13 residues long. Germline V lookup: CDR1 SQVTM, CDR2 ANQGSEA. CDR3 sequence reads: CSAGDSPSYEQYF. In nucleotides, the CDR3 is TGCAGCGCTGGGGACAGCCCTTCCTACGAGCAGTACTTC.

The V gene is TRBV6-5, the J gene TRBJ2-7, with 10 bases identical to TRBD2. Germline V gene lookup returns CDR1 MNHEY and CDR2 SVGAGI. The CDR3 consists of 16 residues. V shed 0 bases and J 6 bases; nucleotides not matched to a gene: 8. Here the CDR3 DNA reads TGTGCCAGCAGTTACTCTCTTCTAGCGGGAGATGGCGAGCAGTACTTC. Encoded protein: CASSYSLLAGDGEQYF.

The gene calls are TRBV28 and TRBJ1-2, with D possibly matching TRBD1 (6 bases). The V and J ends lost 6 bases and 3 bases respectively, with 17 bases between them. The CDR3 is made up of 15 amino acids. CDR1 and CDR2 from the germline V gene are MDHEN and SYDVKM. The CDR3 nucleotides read TGTGCCAGCAGGGGAGGGGGAGGGAACGACTATGGCTACACCTTC. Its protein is CASRGGGGNDYGYTF.

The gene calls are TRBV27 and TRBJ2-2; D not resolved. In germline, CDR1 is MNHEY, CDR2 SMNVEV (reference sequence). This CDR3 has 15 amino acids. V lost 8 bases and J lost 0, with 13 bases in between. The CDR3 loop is CASSPTFTNTGELFF. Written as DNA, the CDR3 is TGTGCCAGCTCGCCAACTTTTACGAACACCGGGGAGCTGTTTTTT.

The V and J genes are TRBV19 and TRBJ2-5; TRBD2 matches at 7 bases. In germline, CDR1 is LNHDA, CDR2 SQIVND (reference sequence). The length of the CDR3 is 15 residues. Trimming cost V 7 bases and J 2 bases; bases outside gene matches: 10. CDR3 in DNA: TGTGCCAGTACCAAGGTTTGGGGGGGGCAAGAGACCCAGTACTTC. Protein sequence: CASTKVWGGQETQYF.

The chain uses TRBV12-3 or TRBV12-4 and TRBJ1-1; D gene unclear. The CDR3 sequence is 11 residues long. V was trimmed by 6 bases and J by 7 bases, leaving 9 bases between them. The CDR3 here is CASRNGVEAFF. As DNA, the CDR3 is TGTGCCAGCAGGAACGGGGTTGAAGCTTTCTTT.

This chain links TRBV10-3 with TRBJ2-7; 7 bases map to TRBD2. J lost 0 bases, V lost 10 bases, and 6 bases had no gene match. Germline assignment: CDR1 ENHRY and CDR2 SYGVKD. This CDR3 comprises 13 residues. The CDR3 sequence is CATNPGGSYEQYV. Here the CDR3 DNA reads TGTGCCACCAACCCGGGGGGCTCCTACGAGCAGTACGTC.

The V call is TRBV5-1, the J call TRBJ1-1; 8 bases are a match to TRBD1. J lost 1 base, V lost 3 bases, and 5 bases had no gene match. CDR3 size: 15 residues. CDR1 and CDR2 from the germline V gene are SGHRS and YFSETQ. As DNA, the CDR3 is TGCGCCAGCAGCTATACAGGGGGGACGAACACTGAAGCTTTCTTT. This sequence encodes CASSYTGGTNTEAFF.

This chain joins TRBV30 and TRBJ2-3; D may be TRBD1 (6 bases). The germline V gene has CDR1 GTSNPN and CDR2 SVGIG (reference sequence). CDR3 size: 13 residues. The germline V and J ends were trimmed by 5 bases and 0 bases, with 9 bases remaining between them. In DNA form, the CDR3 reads TGTGCCTGGGGAAGGGGGAGCACAGATACGCAGTATTTT. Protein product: CAWGRGSTDTQYF.

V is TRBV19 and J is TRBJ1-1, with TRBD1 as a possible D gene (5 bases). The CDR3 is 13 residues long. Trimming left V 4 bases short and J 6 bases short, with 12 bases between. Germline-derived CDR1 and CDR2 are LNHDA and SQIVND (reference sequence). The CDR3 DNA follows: TGTGCCAGTAGTACGGGTGGGGGGTCTGAAGCTTTCTTT. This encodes CASSTGGGSEAFF.

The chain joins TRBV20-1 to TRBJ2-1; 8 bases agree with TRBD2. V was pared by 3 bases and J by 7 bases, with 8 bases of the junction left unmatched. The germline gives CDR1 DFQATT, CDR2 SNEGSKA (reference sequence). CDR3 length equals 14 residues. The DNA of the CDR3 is TGCAGTGCTAGTGTCGGGAGGGAGGGGAATGAGCAGTTCTTC. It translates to CSASVGREGNEQFF.

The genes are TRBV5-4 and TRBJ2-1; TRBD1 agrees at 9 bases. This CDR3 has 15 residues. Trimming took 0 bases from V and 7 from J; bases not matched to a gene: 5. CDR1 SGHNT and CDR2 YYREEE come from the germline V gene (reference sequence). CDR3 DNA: TGTGCCAGCAGCTTGGCCCAGGACAGGGGAAATGAGCAGTTCTTC. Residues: CASSLAQDRGNEQFF.